This T cell receptor (beta chain) was documented in a study of long-term antiretroviral therapy in people with HIV (dated by TCRdb to the early 2020s). About the investigation overall: The earliest samples were collected about a decade before the 2015 WHO recommendation for immediate ART, when ART was typically delayed until CD4 counts fell. About 35% of the 30 participants with HIV were female. No cross-contamination during QIAcube processing was seen in test extractions of a monoclonal T-cell line run alongside around 34 polyclonal samples. A total of 192 cryopreserved PBMC samples were contributed to the cohort by 30 adults with confirmed HIV infection, with samples collected serially over a mean of 6 years (range 1-12). A retrospective serial study tested whether ART initiation and durable HIV suppression were associated with changes in peripheral blood TRB repertoire composition and diversity.

Turning to this clone: The antigen this receptor binds is unknown. No much larger clonotype is one base removed from it; base qualities were not supplied.

Summary of the overall study and its limitations: Narrower CDR3 length ranges were observed in HIV repertoires than in controls, and an antigen-experienced repertoire with only a slight naive shift after ART was suggested by the network structure. Because cell numbers in pre-ART samples were limited, unsorted PBMC were profiled instead of sorted CD4+ and CD8+ T cells. Expanded TRB clones identified before ART initiation dominated the repertoire at all time points, although this dominance fluctuated and declined in many PLHIV after ART. Starting ART was linked to a significant rise in TRB diversity, yet even after long-term ART the diversity remained significantly lower than in transplant donor controls. The samples span the years 2004 to 2017, and the ART regimens used may be less effective than current regimens. Inferences about post-ART repertoire changes are limited because no data were available on ART adherence, viral resistance or therapy changes. Owing to limited PBMC availability, only the TCR beta chain was sequenced, without alpha chain pairing.

The immunoSEQ hsTCRB v3.0 assay was used at survey level resolution for TRB variable region sequencing. The target sequencing depth for TRB was roughly 40,000-55,000 T-cell genomes per sample. Pooled TRB libraries were sequenced on an Illumina MiSeq with a v3 150-cycle kit. The paper's processing steps were these. Repertoire analysis was performed in R inside a reproducible Nextflow workflow that covered QC, data transformation and analysis. LymphoSeq2, an R package for AIRR-Seq data exploration, was used to implement custom analyses. A handful of samples that produced fewer than 5000 total TRB sequences were removed, so 188 HIV repertoires were analyzed. Among the approximately 190 retained HIV repertoires, 59 were collected before ART initiation and 129 after ART initiation. Repertoires were downsampled to 5000 TRB nucleotide sequences, and summary statistics were averaged over 100 downsampling iterations. TRB sequences were retained for analysis only if CDR3 regions of at least seven amino acids were present. Diversity was measured with a Shannon entropy-derived clonality score and the Gini coefficient. In repertoire networks, the top 5000 CDR3 amino acid sequences were linked whenever an edit distance of one separated two sequences. For TRB CDR3 amino acid sequences, GLIPH2 was used to predict antigen specificity groups and MHC restriction. To flag known CMV, EBV, HIV or tissue antigen associations, CDR3 amino acid sequences were matched against VDJdb and McPAS-TCR. Pre-ART, post-ART and control groups were compared with Wilcoxon signed-rank tests and Holm-Bonferroni correction. The source is immuneACCESS, and TCRdb retained only in-frame sequences with V and J called. Part of the clones is not carried over; for the studies checked, unresolved V genes explain less than half of this, and the remainder is unexplained. V and J calls and clone size follow that table, whereas D and trimming were derived from the DNA. The table for this sample lists about 30,000 clones; 94% of them were counted only once. Jointly, the top ten make up roughly 2.5% of the sample.

To be included, a participant needed at least one PBMC sample from before ART initiation plus at least two post-ART samples. All participants with HIV were treated in the United States of America. Before DNA extraction, cryopreserved samples of about 0.95-11 million PBMC were thawed and then washed. At the time of the earliest PBMC sample, participants with HIV were aged between about 20 and 54 years. Each participant contributed PBMC samples from 1-4 timepoints before ART initiation and 2-8 timepoints after ART initiation, with a median of 7 samples. For every participant, serial HIV viral load, CD4+ T-cell count, ART history and demographic data were obtained. Genomic DNA was extracted from unsorted PBMC with a Qiagen kit on a QIAcube, processed in batches of 12 samples. The specimen comprised unsorted PBMCs, sampled just over 7.2 years after starting antiretroviral therapy. The source of this sequence is a man between 45 and 60 years old with HIV.

The DNA sequence is as follows: TGTGCCTGGAGTGGGGGGGGCGCAGATACGCAGTATTTT. Its product reads: CAWSGGGADTQYF. The chain links TRBV30 with TRBJ2-3; a tentative D call is TRBD2 (7 bases match). For CDR1 and CDR2, the germline V gene (reference sequence) lists GTSNPN and SVGIG. The CDR3 measures 13 amino acids from cysteine to phenylalanine. Of all the DNA, just the CDR3 is kept, 39 bases in frame from base 1. At the junction V is shortened by 1 base and J by 4 bases, with 9 bases in between. The entire variable domain, with the stretches around the CDR3 drawn from the reference TRBV30 and TRBJ2-3 proteins, is SQTIHQWPATLVQPVGSPLSLECTVEGTSNPNLYWYRQAAGRGLQLLFYSVGIGQISSEVPQNLSASRPQDRQFILSSKKLLLSDSGFYLCAWSGGGADTQYFGPGTRLTVL.